The clone carrying this T cell receptor (beta chain) has just a few counts. CDR1 and CDR2 from the germline V gene are KGHSY and FQNENV. Germline trimming cut 6 bases from V and 6 bases from J; bases unmatched to any gene: 10. This CDR3 spans 15 amino acids. Authors' methods: How many nucleated cells were present was estimated from reference gene primer amplification. Repertoires were generated with immunoSEQ multiplex PCR, while TCRdb's copy carries only in-frame clones and drops some. That table furnishes V, J and clone size, whereas the DNA furnished D and trimming. Of roughly 200,000 clones in the sample, around 87% were seen once. This record comes from a study of blood T cell repertoires in COVID-19.

This TCR came from a man aged 50 to 59 with acute or convalescent COVID-19. What was sequenced was peripheral blood. The genes are TRBV16 and TRBJ1-5; 8 bases agree with TRBD1. This CDR3 reads CASSHDRGNGQPQHF. CDR3 bases: TGTGCCAGCAGTCACGACAGGGGAAATGGTCAGCCCCAGCATTTT.